Presented here are 22 T cell receptor beta chains from one specimen sequenced in a study of cytomegalovirus exposure and HLA in healthy donors. The PCR used 60 Vbeta and 13 Jbeta primers. Clones were sequenced by immunoSEQ multiplex PCR, and TCRdb holds only the in-frame ones, with some missing. The data show roughly 130,000 clones, over 60% seen once. The sequencing sample was made of PBMCs. The source of these receptors is a man aged 18-30 years in good health and CMV-seronegative.

The chain employs TRBV4-1 and TRBJ1-4; D perhaps matches TRBD1 (5 bases). This CDR3 region has 14 residues. V lost 4 bases and J 8 bases, leaving 14 bases between the germline ends. Germline V gene data show CDR1 as MGHRA and CDR2 as YSYEKL. The CDR3 region has the DNA TGCGCCAGCAGCCCACCCACAGGTAGAGAAAAACTGTTTTTT. This codes for CASSPPTGREKLFF.

The chain has TRBV9 and TRBJ2-3; D gene ambiguous. Trimming took 1 base from V and 2 from J, leaving 8 bases between them. Germline CDR1 reads SGDLS; CDR2 reads YYNGEE. The CDR3 consists of 14 residues. CDR3 nucleotides: TGTGCCAGCAGCGTACTGGGCAACACAGATACGCAGTATTTT. Its translation is CASSVLGNTDTQYF.

The sample holds a few counts of this clone. The genes are TRBV27 and TRBJ1-5, with 7 bases fitting TRBD1. Germline assignment: CDR1 MNHEY and CDR2 SMNVEV (reference sequence). The CDR3 runs to 16 residues. The trim removed 6 bases at V and 0 bases at J, leaving 8 bases unmatched. The chain's CDR3 is CASRPDQGVSNQPQHF. As DNA, the CDR3 is TGTGCCAGCAGACCTGATCAGGGGGTTAGCAATCAGCCCCAGCATTTT.

This clone was observed a single time. V is TRBV28 and J is TRBJ2-3; 7 nucleotides align to TRBD1. From germline, CDR1 is MDHEN and CDR2 SYDVKM. This CDR3 contains 14 residues. V dropped 5 bases and J dropped 3; count of bases not matched to a gene: 5. DNA for the CDR3: TGTGCCAGCAGTCCGACAGGGCTAACAGATACGCAGTATTTT. Translated: CASSPTGLTDTQYF.

The genes are TRBV4-3 and TRBJ2-7; the D is unclear. Germline CDR1 and CDR2: LGHNA and YSLEER. The V end lost 1 base, the J end lost 1 base, and 8 bases lay between the germline ends. This CDR3 has 14 amino acids. CDR3 nucleotide sequence: TGCGCCAGCAGCCAAGGGTCTAGGTCCTACGAGCAGTACTTC. This gives the protein CASSQGSRSYEQYF.

The chain employs TRBV7-9 and TRBJ2-2; the D gene is possibly TRBD2 (6 bases). CDR1 is SEHNR, CDR2 FQNEAQ, per germline (reference sequence). Trimming stripped 1 base from V and 6 bases from J, with 18 bases between. This CDR3 spans 17 amino acids. The DNA of the CDR3 is TGTGCCAGCAGCTTAGGACGGGTCAGGGAGGAATCCGGGGAGCTGTTTTTT. The encoded protein is CASSLGRVREESGELFF.

This rearrangement joins TRBV5-1 to TRBJ1-2; no reliable D call. Looked up from germline, CDR1 is SGHRS and CDR2 is YFSETQ. Between the trimmed V and J ends, which lost 1 base and 4 bases, there was a span of 11 bases. The CDR3 consists of 14 residues. Here the CDR3 DNA reads TGCGCCAGCAGCTTGTACTTTTTCCCCTATGGCTACACCTTC. Translation: CASSLYFFPYGYTF.

For this clone: Within the sample, other DNA sequences also encode this same CDR3. The chain couples TRBV5-1 to TRBJ2-3; D is perhaps TRBD2 (6 bases). The length of the CDR3 is 15 residues. The V end lost 2 bases, the J end lost 3 bases, and 13 bases lay between the germline ends. Looked up from germline, CDR1 is SGHRS and CDR2 is YFSETQ. The CDR3 loop reads CASSLEGLDTDTQYF. The CDR3, as DNA: TGCGCCAGCAGCTTAGAGGGACTTGATACAGATACGCAGTATTTT.

This rearrangement joins TRBV10-3 to TRBJ1-2; 8 bases agree with TRBD1. Trimming at V came to 3 bases and at J to 2 bases, leaving 11 bases not matched to a gene. CDR1 is ENHRY, CDR2 SYGVKD, per germline. The length of the CDR3 is 17 residues. The CDR3 sequence is CAISDQGDRMGNYGYTF. CDR3 in DNA: TGTGCCATCAGTGATCAGGGGGACAGGATGGGGAACTATGGCTACACCTTC.

This clone was detected a few times. The chain employs TRBV6-5 and TRBJ1-3; D possibly corresponds to TRBD1 (5 bases). The CDR3 is made up of 13 amino acids. Trimming pared 6 bases from V and 4 bases from J, leaving 10 bases between. Germline CDR1 and CDR2: MNHEY and SVGAGI. CDR3 amino acids: CASRWQGGNTIYF. CDR3 sequence (DNA): TGTGCCAGCAGGTGGCAGGGCGGAAACACCATATATTTT.

The chain recombines TRBV5-4 with TRBJ1-6, with 8 bases aligning to TRBD1. Germline CDR1 is SGHNT and CDR2 is YYREEE (reference sequence). The CDR3 has 16 amino acids. The ends lost 5 bases at V and 6 bases at J; junction bases unmatched: 10. CDR3 nucleotide sequence: TGTGCCAGCAGTCGGCCAGGGGGCGAAGGTAATTCACCCCTCCACTTT. Residues: CASSRPGGEGNSPLHF. Filled out from reference TRBV5-4 and TRBJ1-6, the complete variable domain reads ETGVTQSPTHLIKTRGQQVTLRCSSQSGHNTVSWYQQALGQGPQFIFQYYREEENGRGNFPPRFSGLQFPNYSSELNVNALELDDSALYLCASSRPGGEGNSPLHFGNGTRLTVT.

This clone was detected only a few times. The chain is built from TRBV6-5 and TRBJ2-1, with TRBD2 matching over 8 bases. V gave up 6 bases and J gave up 5 bases; unmatched junction bases: 9. Germline lookup yields CDR1 MNHEY and CDR2 SVGAGI. The CDR3 totals 15 residues. This chain's CDR3 is CASSLVSGANNEQFF. The CDR3 coding sequence is TGTGCCAGCAGCCTCGTTAGCGGGGCTAACAATGAGCAGTTCTTC.

The chain carries TRBV27 and TRBJ2-2; a possible D gene is TRBD2 (7 bases). V was pared by 1 base and J by 8 bases, with 14 bases between. The CDR3 is 15 amino acids. CDR1 is MNHEY, CDR2 SMNVEV, per germline (reference sequence). The DNA of the CDR3 is TGTGCCAGCAGTTTATGGATCGGGGGGCAGGGGGAGCTGTTTTTT. Translation gives CASSLWIGGQGELFF.

About this clone: Other DNA sequences of this sample code for an identical CDR3. This chain links TRBV2 with TRBJ1-2; D is perhaps TRBD1 (6 bases). Germline CDR1 reads SNHLY; CDR2 reads FYNNEI. CDR3 length: 15 residues. Trimming removed 2 bases at V and 3 bases at J, with 13 bases between. CDR3 amino acids: CASSEQGLLDYGYTF. The DNA for the CDR3 is TGTGCCAGCAGTGAACAGGGGCTCTTAGACTATGGCTACACCTTC.

As concerns this clone: Other DNA sequences within the sample encode an identical CDR3. This sequence joins TRBV18 and TRBJ1-1; a possible D gene is TRBD1 (5 bases). The CDR3 is made up of 14 amino acids. Per the germline V gene, CDR1 is KGHSH and CDR2 is LQKENI. V was pared by 0 bases and J by 0 bases, with 5 bases between. The CDR3 loop reads CASSPPGVNTEAFF. The CDR3 DNA reads TGTGCCAGCTCACCACCAGGGGTGAACACTGAAGCTTTCTTT.

By share, this clone ranks as medium-sized (0.01 to 0.1%). The rearrangement uses TRBV4-3 and TRBJ2-7, with D tentatively TRBD1 (5 bases). CDR3 size: 11 residues. The germline CDR1 and CDR2 sequences are LGHNA and YSLEER. The CDR3 loop is CAGHTNYEQYF. CDR3 nucleotide sequence: TGCGCAGGACATACTAACTACGAGCAGTACTTC.

The rearrangement joins TRBV18 to TRBJ2-2; 10 bases are a match to TRBD2. Germline V gene data show CDR1 as KGHSH and CDR2 as LQKENI. This CDR3 has 16 residues. The ends lost 3 bases at V and 5 bases at J; junction bases unmatched: 6. The CDR3 nucleotides read TGTGCCAGCTCACCGGCTACTAGCGGGATGACCGGGGAGCTGTTTTTT. As protein: CASSPATSGMTGELFF.

This chain uses TRBV28 with TRBJ2-1; 8 bases fit TRBD1. CDR3 length: 16 amino acids. The germline gives CDR1 MDHEN, CDR2 SYDVKM. The trim removed 2 bases at V and 9 bases at J, leaving 12 bases unmatched. CDR3 sequence: CASSLHSGTGGGEQFF. In DNA form, the CDR3 reads TGTGCCAGCAGTTTACACTCCGGGACAGGCGGTGGTGAGCAGTTCTTC.

The gene calls are TRBV28 and TRBJ2-5; 7 bases align to TRBD1. The DNA end is a closer match to TRBJ2-7, so the J assignment may be wrong. The germline V gene has CDR1 MDHEN and CDR2 SYDVKM. The CDR3 consists of 16 residues. CDR3 sequence: CASSSYGGTANYEQYF. CDR3 nucleotide sequence: TGTGCCAGCAGCAGCTACGGTGGGACAGCTAACTACGAGCAGTACTTC.

The chain has TRBV10-2 and TRBJ1-3; D may be TRBD1 (6 bases). The CDR3 length is 14 residues. Per germline, CDR1 WSHSY and CDR2 SAAADI. V was trimmed by 7 bases and J by 8 bases, leaving 18 bases between them. DNA for the CDR3: TGCGCCAGCACTCCGGGACACCAAGAGCACACCATATATTTT. Its protein product is CASTPGHQEHTIYF.

The V gene is TRBV2, the J gene TRBJ2-7, with 8 nucleotides matching TRBD2. CDR1 is SNHLY and CDR2 is FYNNEI in the germline V gene. This CDR3 is 15 amino acids long. The V gene end was trimmed by 10 bases and the J gene end by 1 base; junction bases not matched to a gene: 12. This CDR3 is CATSPSREVSYEQYF. CDR3 bases: TGTGCCACCAGCCCCTCGCGGGAGGTTTCCTACGAGCAGTACTTC.

The chain has TRBV11-2 and TRBJ2-7; 10 bases align to TRBD1. Germline loops: CDR1 SGHAT, CDR2 FQNNGV. V was clipped by 8 bases and J by 8 bases; unmatched bases: 12. The CDR3 spans 14 residues. CDR3 loop: CASATPGQGFKQYF. Written as DNA, the CDR3 is TGTGCCAGCGCGACCCCGGGACAGGGGTTCAAGCAGTACTTC.